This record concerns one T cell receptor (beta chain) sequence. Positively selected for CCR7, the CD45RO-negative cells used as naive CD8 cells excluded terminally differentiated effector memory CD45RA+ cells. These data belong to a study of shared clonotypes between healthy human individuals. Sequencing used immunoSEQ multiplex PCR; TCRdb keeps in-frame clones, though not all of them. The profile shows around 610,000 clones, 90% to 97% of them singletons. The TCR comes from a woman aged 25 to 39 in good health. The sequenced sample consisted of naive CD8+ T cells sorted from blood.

The CDR3 region is CASSSGTHSSYNEQFF. In nucleotides, the CDR3 is TGTGCCAGCAGCTCCGGGACCCACAGCTCCTACAATGAGCAGTTCTTC. This sequence joins TRBV9 and TRBJ2-1; TRBD1 or TRBD2 may be the D gene (5 bases each). The germline V and J ends were trimmed by 4 bases and 0 bases, with 14 bases remaining between them. The CDR3 runs to 16 residues. Germline-derived CDR1 and CDR2 are SGDLS and YYNGEE.